This TCR beta chain was identified in a study of blood T cell repertoires in COVID-19 (TCRdb year 2020). For the study in its entirety: The collaborator samples originated in the United States, Italy and Spain and spanned the acute and convalescent phases of COVID-19. The repertoires were made available in a free public database intended to serve as a resource for research on the immune response to SARS-CoV-2. The material from the prospective study consisted of cDNA or gDNA derived from T cells, B-cell-depleted T cells, or PBMCs. Deeply sampled blood TCRbeta repertoires from subjects exposed to, actively infected with, or recovered from COVID-19 were included in the dataset. Sample metadata almost always included a de-identified subject ID, COVID-19 status, age in years and sex. The samples were drawn from the first 160 participants of the ongoing ImmuneRACE study and from 1,254 subjects provided by 6 global collaborators. Where HLA class I and class II types were available, the types were taken from metadata supplied by the sample provider, not from assay-based typing. Findings and caveats that apply to the study as a whole: The amount of clinical and demographic metadata varied by source and participant and was provided uncurated.

Each collaborating institution followed its own protocols to collect whole blood in K2EDTA tubes. Collaborator samples were shipped for TCRbeta analysis as frozen whole blood, isolated PBMCs, or DNA extracted from either sample type. Deletion took 0 bases off V and 1 base off J, with a span of 15 bases between the germline ends. Measured from the cysteine to the phenylalanine, the CDR3 is 17 residues long. Only the CDR3 DNA stays, 51 bases, in frame from base 1. The germline V gene gives CDR1 as MGHRA and CDR2 as YSYEKL. The immunoSEQ Assay, a bias-controlled multiplex PCR, was used to amplify TCRbeta CDR3 regions from genomic DNA. The paper's data handling went like this. The number of nucleated cells in each sample was estimated from the amplification of reference gene primers within the assay. To quantify the absolute abundance of each unique TCRbeta CDR3 rearrangement, sequence reads were collapsed and filtered. For each sample, productive Simpson clonality was calculated as the square root of Simpson's diversity index across productive rearrangements. TCRdb took over this immuneACCESS table, retaining in-frame rearrangements with V and J assigned. Such tables are incomplete; in checked studies, under half of the missing clones stem from an unresolved V gene, and the remainder is unexplained. V and J calls and clone size are as listed in that table; D and trimming were resolved from the DNA. The sample table shows approximately 220,000 clones, and about 88% are seen once. The ten largest make up around 0.72% of the sample.

Details on this clone: The antigen this receptor binds is unknown. Base qualities are missing; no much larger clone stands one base away.

Recombination connected TRBV4-1 to TRBJ1-1, and perhaps TRBD1 as D gene, on 6 matching bases. Sequenced material: peripheral blood. The TCR originated in a man in his forties with acute or convalescent COVID-19. The nucleotide sequence is given as TGCGCCAGCAGCCAAGAATCGGGGGGGGCTTGGAACACTGAAGCTTTCTTT. The encoded protein is CASSQESGGAWNTEAFF.